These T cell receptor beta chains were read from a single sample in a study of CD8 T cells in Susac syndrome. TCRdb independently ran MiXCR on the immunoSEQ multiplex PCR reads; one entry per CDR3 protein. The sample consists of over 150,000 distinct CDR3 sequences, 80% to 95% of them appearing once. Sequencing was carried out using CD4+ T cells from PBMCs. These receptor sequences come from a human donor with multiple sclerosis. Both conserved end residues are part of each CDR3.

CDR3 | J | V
CSARGIQGRSYEQYF | TRBJ2-7 | TRBV20-1
CASSQDRPPNEQYF | TRBJ2-7 | TRBV14
CASSRQRNSPLHF | TRBJ1-6 | TRBV12-3/TRBV12-4
CASSPSRANTGELFF | TRBJ2-2 | TRBV5-1
CASSQVTITGELFF | TRBJ2-2 | TRBV3-1
CASSFLGGDEQYF | TRBJ2-7 | TRBV5-1
CASSLVGGNTQETQYF | TRBJ2-5 | TRBV7-2
CASSLSRTGGIQYF | TRBJ2-4 | TRBV7-3
CSVEVRGSYEQYF | TRBJ2-7 | TRBV29-1
CAWSPTGGDSPLHF | TRBJ1-6 | TRBV30
CATSDGGQGWENIQYF | TRBJ2-4 | TRBV24-1
CASSDISPREQYF | TRBJ2-7 | TRBV2
CASSLNLGMGQETQYF | TRBJ2-5 | TRBV11-2
CATSRVGGGNEQFF | TRBJ2-1 | TRBV15
CASSFAAGETQYF | TRBJ2-5 | TRBV11-2
CATCSTSGRMHEQFF | TRBJ2-1 | TRBV28
CASSQQQGFDEKLFF | TRBJ1-4 | TRBV4-1
CASSNRTRPGELFF | TRBJ2-2 | TRBV6-4
CASSLGSEAYEQYF | TRBJ2-7 | TRBV28
CASSYERGPSTDTQYF | TRBJ2-3 | TRBV27
CASSLDQVNTEAFF | TRBJ1-1 | TRBV5-1
CASRGDSGAHIQYF | TRBJ2-4 | TRBV2
CASSLAPNGDEQYF | TRBJ2-7 | TRBV7-2
CASSLWGTENTEAFF | TRBJ1-1 | TRBV28